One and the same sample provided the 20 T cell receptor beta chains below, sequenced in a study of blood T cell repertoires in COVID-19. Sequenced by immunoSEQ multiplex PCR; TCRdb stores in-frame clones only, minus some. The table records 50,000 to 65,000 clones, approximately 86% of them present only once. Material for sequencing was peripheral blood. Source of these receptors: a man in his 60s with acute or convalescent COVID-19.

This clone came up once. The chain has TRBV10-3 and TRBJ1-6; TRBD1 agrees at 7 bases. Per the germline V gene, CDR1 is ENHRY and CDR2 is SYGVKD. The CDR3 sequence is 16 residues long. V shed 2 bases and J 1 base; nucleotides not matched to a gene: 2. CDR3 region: CAISEGQVSYNSPLHF. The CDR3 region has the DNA TGTGCCATCAGTGAGGGACAGGTTTCCTATAATTCACCCCTCCACTTT.

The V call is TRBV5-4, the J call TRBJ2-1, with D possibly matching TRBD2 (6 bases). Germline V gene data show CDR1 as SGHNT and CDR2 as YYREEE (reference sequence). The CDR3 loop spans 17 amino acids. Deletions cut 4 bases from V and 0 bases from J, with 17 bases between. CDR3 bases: TGTGCCAGCAGCCGCGGTAGTGGGACTTACTCCTACAATGAGCAGTTCTTC. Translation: CASSRGSGTYSYNEQFF.

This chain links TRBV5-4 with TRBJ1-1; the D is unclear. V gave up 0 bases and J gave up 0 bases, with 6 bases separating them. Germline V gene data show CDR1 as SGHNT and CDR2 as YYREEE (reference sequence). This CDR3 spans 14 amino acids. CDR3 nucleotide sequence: TGTGCCAGCAGCTTGGAACAGATGAACACTGAAGCTTTCTTT. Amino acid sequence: CASSLEQMNTEAFF. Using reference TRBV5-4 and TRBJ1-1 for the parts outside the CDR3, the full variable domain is ETGVTQSPTHLIKTRGQQVTLRCSSQSGHNTVSWYQQALGQGPQFIFQYYREEENGRGNFPPRFSGLQFPNYSSELNVNALELDDSALYLCASSLEQMNTEAFFGQGTRLTVV.

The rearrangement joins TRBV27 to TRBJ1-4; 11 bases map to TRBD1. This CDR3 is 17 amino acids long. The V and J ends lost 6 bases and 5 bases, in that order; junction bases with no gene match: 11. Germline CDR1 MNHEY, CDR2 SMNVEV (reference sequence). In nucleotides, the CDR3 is TGTGCCAGCAGCACCGGGACAGGGGGGGCCCAAAATGAAAAACTGTTTTTT. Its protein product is CASSTGTGGAQNEKLFF.

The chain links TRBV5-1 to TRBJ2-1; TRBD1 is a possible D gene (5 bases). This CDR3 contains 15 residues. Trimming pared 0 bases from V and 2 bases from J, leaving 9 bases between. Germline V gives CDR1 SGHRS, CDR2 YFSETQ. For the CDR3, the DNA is TGCGCCAGCAGCTTGGAAGGGGATACCTACAATGAGCAGTTCTTC. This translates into CASSLEGDTYNEQFF. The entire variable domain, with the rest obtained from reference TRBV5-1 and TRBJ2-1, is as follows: KAGVTQTPRYLIKTRGQQVTLSCSPISGHRSVSWYQQTPGQGLQFLFEYFSETQRNKGNFPGRFSGRQFSNSRSEMNVSTLELGDSALYLCASSLEGDTYNEQFFGPGTRLTVL.

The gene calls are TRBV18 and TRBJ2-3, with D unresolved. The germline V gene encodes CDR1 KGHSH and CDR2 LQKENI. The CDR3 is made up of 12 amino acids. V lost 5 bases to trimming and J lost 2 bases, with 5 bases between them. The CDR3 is CASSGDTDTQYF. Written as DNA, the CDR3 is TGTGCCAGCTCAGGAGACACAGATACGCAGTATTTT.

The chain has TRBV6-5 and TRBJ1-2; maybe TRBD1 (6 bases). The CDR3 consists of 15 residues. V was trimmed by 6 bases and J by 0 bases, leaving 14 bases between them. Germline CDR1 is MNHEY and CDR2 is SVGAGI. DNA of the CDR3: TGTGCCAGCAGGGGGGCGCGAAGGGCTAACTATGGCTACACCTTC. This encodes CASRGARRANYGYTF.

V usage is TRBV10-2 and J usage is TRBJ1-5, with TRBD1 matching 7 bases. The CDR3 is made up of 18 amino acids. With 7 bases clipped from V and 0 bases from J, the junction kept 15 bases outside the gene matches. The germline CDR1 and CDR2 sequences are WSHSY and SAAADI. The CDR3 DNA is TGCGCCAGCATAAAGACAGGGAAGAACAAGAATAGCAATCAGCCCCAGCATTTT. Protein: CASIKTGKNKNSNQPQHF.

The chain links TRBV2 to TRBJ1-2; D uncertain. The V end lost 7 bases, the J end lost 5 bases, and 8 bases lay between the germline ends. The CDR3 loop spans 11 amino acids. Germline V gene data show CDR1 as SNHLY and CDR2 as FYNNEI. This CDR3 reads CASTVRYGYTF. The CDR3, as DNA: TGTGCCAGCACGGTGAGGTATGGCTACACCTTC. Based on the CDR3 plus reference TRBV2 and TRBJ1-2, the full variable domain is EPEVTQTPSHQVTQMGQEVILRCVPISNHLYFYWYRQILGQKVEFLVSFYNNEISEKSEIFDDQFSVERPDGSNFTLKIRSTKLEDSAMYFCASTVRYGYTFGSGTRLTVV.

The CDR3 region is CASSPQWGTRNTGELFF. CDR3 nucleotide sequence: TGTGCCAGCAGCCCTCAATGGGGGACTAGAAACACCGGGGAGCTGTTTTTT. This chain uses TRBV5-6 with TRBJ2-2; 8 bases map to TRBD2. J was trimmed by 2 bases and V by 4 bases; bases with no gene match: 10. The CDR3 length is 17 residues. Germline assignment: CDR1 SGHDT and CDR2 YYEEEE.

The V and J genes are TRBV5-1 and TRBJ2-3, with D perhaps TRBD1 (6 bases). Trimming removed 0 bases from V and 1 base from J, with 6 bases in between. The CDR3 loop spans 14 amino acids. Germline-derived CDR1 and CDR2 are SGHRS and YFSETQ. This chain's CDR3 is CASSLDRGTDTQYF. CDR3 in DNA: TGCGCCAGCAGCTTGGACAGGGGCACAGATACGCAGTATTTT.

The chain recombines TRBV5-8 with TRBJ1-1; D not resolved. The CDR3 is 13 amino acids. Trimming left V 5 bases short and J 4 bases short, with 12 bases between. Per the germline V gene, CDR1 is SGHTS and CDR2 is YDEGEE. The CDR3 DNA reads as TGTGCCAGCAGTCATCCAGAGGGCACTGAAGCTTTCTTT. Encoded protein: CASSHPEGTEAFF.

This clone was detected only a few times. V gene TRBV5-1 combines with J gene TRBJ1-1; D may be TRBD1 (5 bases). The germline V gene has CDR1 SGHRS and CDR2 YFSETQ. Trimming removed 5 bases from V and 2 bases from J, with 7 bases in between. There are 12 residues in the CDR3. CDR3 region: CASRGGNTEAFF. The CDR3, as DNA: TGCGCCAGCAGGGGGGGAAACACTGAAGCTTTCTTT.

In nucleotides, the CDR3 is TGTGCCAGCAGCTTAGAGGTCAGGGGGGCCTCAGATACGCAGTATTTT. Amino acid sequence: CASSLEVRGASDTQYF. The chain uses TRBV11-3 and TRBJ2-3; the D gene is possibly TRBD1 (7 bases). V gave up 0 bases and J gave up 4 bases, with 14 bases separating them. Germline-derived CDR1 and CDR2 are SGHNT and YENEEA. The CDR3 sequence is 16 residues long.

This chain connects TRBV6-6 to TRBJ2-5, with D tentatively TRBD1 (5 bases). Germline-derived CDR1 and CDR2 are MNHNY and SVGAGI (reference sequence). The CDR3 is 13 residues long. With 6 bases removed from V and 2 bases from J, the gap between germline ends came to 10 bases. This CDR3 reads CASRLQGQETQYF. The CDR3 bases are TGTGCCAGCAGACTCCAGGGTCAAGAGACCCAGTACTTC.

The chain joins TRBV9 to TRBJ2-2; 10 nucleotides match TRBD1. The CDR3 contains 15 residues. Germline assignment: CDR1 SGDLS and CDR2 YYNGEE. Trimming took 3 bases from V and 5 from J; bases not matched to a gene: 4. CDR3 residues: CASSETGGGTGELFF. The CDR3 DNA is TGTGCCAGCAGCGAGACAGGGGGCGGGACCGGGGAGCTGTTTTTT.

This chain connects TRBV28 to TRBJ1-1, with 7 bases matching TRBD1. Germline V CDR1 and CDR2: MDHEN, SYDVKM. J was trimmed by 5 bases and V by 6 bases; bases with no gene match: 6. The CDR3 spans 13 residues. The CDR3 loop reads CASSPGGDTEAFF. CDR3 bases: TGTGCCAGCAGCCCAGGGGGTGATACTGAAGCTTTCTTT.

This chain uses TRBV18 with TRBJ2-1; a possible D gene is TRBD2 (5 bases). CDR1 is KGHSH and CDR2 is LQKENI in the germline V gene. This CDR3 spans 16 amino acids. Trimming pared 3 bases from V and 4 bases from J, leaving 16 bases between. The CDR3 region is CASSPESGRGYNEQFF. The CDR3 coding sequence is TGTGCCAGCTCACCCGAAAGCGGCCGCGGGTACAATGAGCAGTTCTTC.

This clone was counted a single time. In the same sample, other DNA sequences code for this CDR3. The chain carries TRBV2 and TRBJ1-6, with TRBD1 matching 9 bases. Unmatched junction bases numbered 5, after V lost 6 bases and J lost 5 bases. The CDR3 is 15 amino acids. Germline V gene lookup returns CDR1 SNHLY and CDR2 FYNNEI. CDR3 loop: CASREGQGNNSPLHF. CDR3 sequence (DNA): TGTGCCAGCAGAGAGGGACAGGGAAATAATTCACCCCTCCACTTT.

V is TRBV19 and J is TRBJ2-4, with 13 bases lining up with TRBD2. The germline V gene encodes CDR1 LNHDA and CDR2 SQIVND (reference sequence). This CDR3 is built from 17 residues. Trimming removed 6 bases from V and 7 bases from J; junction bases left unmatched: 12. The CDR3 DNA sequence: TGTGCCAGTAGCAGTATCTTAACGGGACTAGCGGGGAACATTCAGTACTTC. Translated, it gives CASSSILTGLAGNIQYF.